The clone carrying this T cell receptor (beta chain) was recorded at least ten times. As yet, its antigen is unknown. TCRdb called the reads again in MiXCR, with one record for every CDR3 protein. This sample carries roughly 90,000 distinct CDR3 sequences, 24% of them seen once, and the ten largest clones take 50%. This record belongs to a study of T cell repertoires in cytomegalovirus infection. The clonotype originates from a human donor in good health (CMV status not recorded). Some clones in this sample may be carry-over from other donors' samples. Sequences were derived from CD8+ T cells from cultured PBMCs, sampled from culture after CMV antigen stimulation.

CDR3 nucleotides: TGTGCCAGCATACAGACTAGCGGGGGGCCGGGTGAGCAGTACTTC. The encoded protein is CASIQTSGGPGEQYF. The rearrangement joins TRBV28 to TRBJ2-7; 13 nucleotides match TRBD2. The CDR3 covers 15 residues. The germline V gene has CDR1 MDHEN and CDR2 SYDVKM. The trim removed 7 bases at V and 7 bases at J, leaving 10 bases unmatched.